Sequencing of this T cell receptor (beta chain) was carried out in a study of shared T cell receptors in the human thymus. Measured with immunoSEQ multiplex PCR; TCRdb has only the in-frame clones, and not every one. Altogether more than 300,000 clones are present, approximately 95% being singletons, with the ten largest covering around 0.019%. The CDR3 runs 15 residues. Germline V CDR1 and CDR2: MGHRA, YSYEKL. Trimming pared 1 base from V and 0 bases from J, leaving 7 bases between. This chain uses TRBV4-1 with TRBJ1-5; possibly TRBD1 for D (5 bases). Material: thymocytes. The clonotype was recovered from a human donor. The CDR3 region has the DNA TGCGCCAGCAGCCAAGTGGGGACTAGCAATCAGCCCCAGCATTTT. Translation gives CASSQVGTSNQPQHF.